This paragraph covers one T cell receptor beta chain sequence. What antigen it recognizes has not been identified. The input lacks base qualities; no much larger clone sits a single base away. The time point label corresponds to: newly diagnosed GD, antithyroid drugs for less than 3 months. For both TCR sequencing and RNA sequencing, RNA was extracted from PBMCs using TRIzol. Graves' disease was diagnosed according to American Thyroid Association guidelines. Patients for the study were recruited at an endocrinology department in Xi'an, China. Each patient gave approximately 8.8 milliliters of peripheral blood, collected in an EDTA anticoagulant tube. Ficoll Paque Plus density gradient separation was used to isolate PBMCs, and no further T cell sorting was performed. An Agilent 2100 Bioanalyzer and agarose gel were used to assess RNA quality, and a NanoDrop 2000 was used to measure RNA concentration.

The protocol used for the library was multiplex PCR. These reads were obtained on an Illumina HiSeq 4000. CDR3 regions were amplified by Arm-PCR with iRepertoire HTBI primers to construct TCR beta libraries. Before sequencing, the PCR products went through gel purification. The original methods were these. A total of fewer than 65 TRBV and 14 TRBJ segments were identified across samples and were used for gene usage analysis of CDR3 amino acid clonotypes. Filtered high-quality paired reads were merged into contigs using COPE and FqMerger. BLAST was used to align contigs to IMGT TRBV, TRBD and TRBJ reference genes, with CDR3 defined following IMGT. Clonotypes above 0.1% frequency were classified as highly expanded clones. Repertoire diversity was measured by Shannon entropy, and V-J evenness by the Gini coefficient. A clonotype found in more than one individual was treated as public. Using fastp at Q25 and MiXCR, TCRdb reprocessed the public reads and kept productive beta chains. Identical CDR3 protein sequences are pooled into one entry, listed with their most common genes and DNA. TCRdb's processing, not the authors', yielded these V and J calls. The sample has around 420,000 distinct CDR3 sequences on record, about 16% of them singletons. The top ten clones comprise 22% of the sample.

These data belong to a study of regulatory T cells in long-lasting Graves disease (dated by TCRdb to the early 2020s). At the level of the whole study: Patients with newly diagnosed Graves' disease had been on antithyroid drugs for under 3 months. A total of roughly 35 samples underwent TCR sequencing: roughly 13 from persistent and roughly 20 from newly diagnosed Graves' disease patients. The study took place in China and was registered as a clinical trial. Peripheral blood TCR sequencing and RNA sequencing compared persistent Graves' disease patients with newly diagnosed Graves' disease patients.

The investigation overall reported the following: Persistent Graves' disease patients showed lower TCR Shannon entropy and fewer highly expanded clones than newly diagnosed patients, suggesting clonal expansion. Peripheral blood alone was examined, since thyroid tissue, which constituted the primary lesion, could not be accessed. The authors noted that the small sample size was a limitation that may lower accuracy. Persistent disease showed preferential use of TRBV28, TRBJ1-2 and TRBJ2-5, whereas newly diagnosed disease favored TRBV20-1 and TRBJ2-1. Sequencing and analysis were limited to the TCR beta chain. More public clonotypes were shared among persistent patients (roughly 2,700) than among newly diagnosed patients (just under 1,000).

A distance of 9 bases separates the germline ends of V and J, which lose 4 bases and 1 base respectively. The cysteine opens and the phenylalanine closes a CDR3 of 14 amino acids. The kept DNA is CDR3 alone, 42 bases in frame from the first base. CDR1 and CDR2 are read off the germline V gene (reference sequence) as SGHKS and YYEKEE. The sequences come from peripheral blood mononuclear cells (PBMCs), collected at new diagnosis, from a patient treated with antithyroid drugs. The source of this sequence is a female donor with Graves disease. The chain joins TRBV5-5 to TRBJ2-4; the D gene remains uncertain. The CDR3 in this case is CASSVGEAKNIQYF. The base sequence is TGTGCCAGCAGCGTCGGAGAGGCCAAAAACATTCAGTACTTC.